This T cell receptor beta chain was recovered during a study of T cell responses to AZD1222 COVID-19 vaccine (dated by TCRdb to about 2021). About the study as a whole: Because spike-specific TCR depth and breadth did not differ between the two schedules, AZD1222 recipients who got a second dose at roughly 4 weeks were pooled with those who got a second dose at roughly 12 weeks. TCR sequencing was performed for 230 to 250 trial participants, of whom about 200 were given two doses of AZD1222 and approximately 25 were given two doses of MenACWY control vaccine. Trial participants were enrolled by age into 18-55, 56-69 and 70-plus year subgroups, with around 150, 28 and 57 TCR-sequenced participants respectively.

V lost 7 bases and J lost 4 bases; the stretch between them is 9 bases long. The cysteine opens and the phenylalanine closes a CDR3 of 12 amino acids. Left in the record is the CDR3 DNA by itself, 36 bases read in frame from the first base. The germline V gene specifies SGHAT as CDR1 and FQNNGV as CDR2. Remarks on this clone: Its recognized antigen is unknown. Per-base qualities were not stored, and no clone one base away is much larger.

In the paper's terms, the time point label means: baseline before first vaccination. The vaccinee samples were drawn from two UK trials, COV001 and COV002, one of which was a single-blind randomized controlled phase 2/3 trial testing AZD1222 (ChAdOx1 nCoV-19) in healthy adults. For TCRbeta chain sequencing, PBMC samples were collected from trial participants at day 0 and at day 28 after the second dose. The CDR3 regions of human TCRbeta chains were analyzed by immunosequencing. On the study's bioinformatics: Repertoire TCRs were checked for matches against a reference library of SARS-CoV-2-specific TCRs that had been generated using the MIRA antigen-specificity platform. Breadth was defined as the fraction of unique TCRs that were SARS-CoV-2-associated. Depth was defined as the fraction of total T cells that were SARS-CoV-2-associated. Using the MIRA data, each spike-specific TCR was assigned both to the spike region to which the TCR was reactive and to a CD4 or CD8 class. Log10-transformed breadth and depth values were compared by one-way ANOVA with Sidak's multiple comparisons tests. Sourced from immuneACCESS, this table was stored by TCRdb with only in-frame sequences that have V and J called. A share of the clones is absent; for the studies checked, an unresolved V gene accounts for under half, and the remainder has no known explanation. V, J and clone size were drawn from that table, and D and trimming were deduced from the DNA. A total of more than 140,000 clones appear in this sample, under 95% of them only once. Of the sample, 5% is held by the ten largest clones.

General conclusions and limits of the study: In the small 56-69-year group, the increase in depth fell short of significance, most likely because of low power. Spike-specific TCR breadth and depth rose significantly after two AZD1222 doses compared with day 0 and with MenACWY recipients. Vaccine-associated CD4 TCRs spanned the whole spike protein, with dominant responses in regions 160-218 and 743-854. Conclusions about previously exposed vaccinees are limited because only a handful of AZD1222 recipients were SARS-CoV-2 seropositive at baseline. Reportedly, close to half of the unique spike-specific TCRs recognized epitopes lying outside the regions that are mutated in the B.1.351 and B.1.1.7 variants. Because no day 14 peak-response samples were available, the repertoires could be characterized only after the peak T cell response. Most participants were white British and females outnumbered males, and the authors suggested that clonal diversity may have been underestimated.

The rearranged segments are TRBV11-2 and TRBJ2-3, with the D gene too uncertain to name. The sample in question was peripheral blood, obtained on day 0 of AZD1222 vaccination. This sequence originates from an adult in good health. The bases are TGTGCCAGCACCTCGGCCGCAGATACGCAGTATTTT. Its amino acids are CASTSAADTQYF.